The sequence of this T cell receptor (beta chain) was determined in a study of identical twins. This CDR3 is built from 13 residues. The V end was cut by 8 bases, the J end by 3 bases, with 15 bases between. Germline CDR1 reads SQVTM; CDR2 reads ANQGSEA. The sample holds a few counts of this clonotype. Its antigen is unidentified. Regarding the study as a whole: Conclusions relied on cross-sectional statistical analysis, not following the same donors. Beta clonotypes that were abundant in cord blood contained fewer insertions, a pattern absent from memory repertoires.

Each donor was a healthy Caucasian. Unique molecular identifiers were in the cDNA, with template-switch universal primer binding. TCRdb re-called the 5' RACE reads through MiXCR, storing one row per CDR3 protein. The sample shows around 480,000 distinct CDR3 sequences, approximately 14% of them seen only once. This sample was shared with a second study, whose subject was yellow fever vaccine responses in identical twins.

This clonotype was sampled from a young woman in good health. This chain joins TRBV29-1 and TRBJ2-3, with D possibly being TRBD1 (5 bases). The specimen was CD4+ T cells sorted from blood. The CDR3 spells CSTPGKGTDTQYF. The CDR3, as DNA: TGCAGCACCCCAGGGAAGGGAACAGATACGCAGTATTTT.